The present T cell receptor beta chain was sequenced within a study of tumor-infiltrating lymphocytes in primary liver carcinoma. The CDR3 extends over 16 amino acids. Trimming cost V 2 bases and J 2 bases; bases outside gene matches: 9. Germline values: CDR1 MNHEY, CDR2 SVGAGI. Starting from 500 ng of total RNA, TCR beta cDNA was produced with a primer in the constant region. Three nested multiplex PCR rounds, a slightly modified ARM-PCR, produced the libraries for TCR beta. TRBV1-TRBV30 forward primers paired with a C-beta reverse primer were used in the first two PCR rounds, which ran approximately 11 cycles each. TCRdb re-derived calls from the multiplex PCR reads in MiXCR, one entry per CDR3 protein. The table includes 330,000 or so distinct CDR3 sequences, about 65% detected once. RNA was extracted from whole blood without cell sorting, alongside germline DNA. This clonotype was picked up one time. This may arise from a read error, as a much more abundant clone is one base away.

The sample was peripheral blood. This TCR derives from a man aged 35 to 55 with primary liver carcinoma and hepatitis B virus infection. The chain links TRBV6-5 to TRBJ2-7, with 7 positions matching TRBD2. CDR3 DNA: TGTGCCAGCAGTTACGGGACTAACGGGAGCACCTACGAGCAGTACTTC. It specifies CASSYGTNGSTYEQYF.